This T cell receptor (beta chain) originates from a study of tumor-infiltrating lymphocytes in primary liver carcinoma. With respect to this clonotype: The CDR3 ends on some other residue instead of the conserved phenylalanine or tryptophan, so this is likely a read error.

Germline CDR1 reads MRHNA; CDR2 reads SNTAGT. The CDR3 has 15 amino acids. Researchers generated TCR beta cDNA from approximately 0.55 ug of total RNA, relying on a constant-region primer. Employing slightly modified ARM-PCR, three nested multiplex PCR rounds were run, and these gave rise to the TCR beta libraries. The first two PCR rounds, nine to ten cycles each, used TRBV1-TRBV30 forward primers and a C-beta reverse primer. TCRdb reprocessed the multiplex PCR reads via MiXCR and lists one record per CDR3 protein. Of some 40,000 distinct CDR3 sequences listed, about 75% are singletons. From roughly 21-30 mg of unsorted bulk tissue, DNA and RNA were co-extracted together.

The chain joins TRBV6-4 to TRBJ2-2; D is perhaps TRBD2 (5 bases). The sequence was collected from a man in his forties with primary liver carcinoma and hepatitis B virus infection. Sequences were obtained from tumor-adjacent normal liver tissue. CDR3 residues: CTSSYSGDGTGELFL. In DNA, the CDR3 is TGTACCAGCAGTTACTCCGGGGATGGCACCGGGGAGCTGTTTCTT.